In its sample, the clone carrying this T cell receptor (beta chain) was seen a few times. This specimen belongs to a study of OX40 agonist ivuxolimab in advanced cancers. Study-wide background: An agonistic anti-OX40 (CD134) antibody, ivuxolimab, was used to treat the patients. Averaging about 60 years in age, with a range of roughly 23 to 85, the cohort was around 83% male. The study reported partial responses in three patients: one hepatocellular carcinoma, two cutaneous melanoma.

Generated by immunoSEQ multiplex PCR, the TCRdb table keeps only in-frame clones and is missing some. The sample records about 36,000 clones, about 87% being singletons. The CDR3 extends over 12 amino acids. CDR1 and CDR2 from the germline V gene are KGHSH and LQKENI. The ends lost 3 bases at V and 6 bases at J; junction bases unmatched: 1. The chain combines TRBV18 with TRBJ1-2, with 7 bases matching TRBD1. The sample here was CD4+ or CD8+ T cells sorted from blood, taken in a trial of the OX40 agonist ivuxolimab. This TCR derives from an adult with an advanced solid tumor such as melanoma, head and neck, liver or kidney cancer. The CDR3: CASSPDRDGYTF. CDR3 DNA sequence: TGTGCCAGCTCACCCGACAGGGATGGCTACACCTTC.